These 19 T cell receptor beta chains came from one sample sequenced in a study of CD8+CD57+ T cells in acquired aplastic anemia. CDR3 and TCR beta VDJ profiling relied on a genomic DNA template. Using its own MiXCR run on the reads, TCRdb lists one record per CDR3 protein. Among around 180,000 distinct CDR3 sequences listed, 55% to 80% were seen once. The sample taken for sequencing was sorted CD4+, CD8+, or CD8+CD57+ T cells (not recorded which) from PBMCs. These receptors were obtained from a human donor in good health.

Concerning this clonotype itself: One base away lies a much larger clone, so this may be a sequencing read error. The chain uses TRBV3-1 and TRBJ2-7, with a possible D match to TRBD2 (7 bases). Germline lookup yields CDR1 LGHDT and CDR2 YNNKEL (reference sequence). CDR3 length equals 14 residues. CDR3 coding DNA: TGTGCCGGCAGCCAAGGGGGGGCGCGGGGCGAGCAGTACTTC. Encoded protein: CAGSQGGARGEQYF.

This chain links TRBV2 with TRBJ2-7, with D possibly TRBD2 on 5 matching bases. CDR3 length: 15 residues. Deletions cut 8 bases from V and 0 bases from J, with 17 bases between. Per the germline V gene, CDR1 is SNHLY and CDR2 is FYNNEI. CDR3 in DNA: TGTGCCAGCCAACAGACTACCGATCCCTCCTACGAGCAGTACTTC. It encodes CASQQTTDPSYEQYF. Variable domain in full (rest from reference TRBV2 and TRBJ2-7): EPEVTQTPSHQVTQMGQEVILRCVPISNHLYFYWYRQILGQKVEFLVSFYNNEISEKSEIFDDQFSVERPDGSNFTLKIRSTKLEDSAMYFCASQQTTDPSYEQYFGPGTRLTVT.

The V call is TRBV5-1, the J call TRBJ2-3; 10 nucleotides agree with TRBD1. Trimming took 3 bases from V and 11 from J; bases not matched to a gene: 15. Germline values: CDR1 SGHRS, CDR2 YFSETQ. The CDR3 has 16 residues. CDR3 sequence: CASSSRGQGNSYEQYF. For the CDR3, the DNA is TGCGCCAGCAGCTCGAGGGGACAGGGGAATTCCTACGAGCAGTATTTT.

This chain joins TRBV7-3 and TRBJ2-3; 11 bases agree with TRBD2. The V gene's germline CDR1 is SGHTA and CDR2 FQGTGA. J lost 4 bases, V lost 4 bases, and 13 bases had no gene match. The CDR3 extends over 18 amino acids. In DNA, the CDR3 is TGTGCCAGCAGCTGGCCGGGACTAGCGGTCCAGCCCGCAGATACGCAGTATTTT. Translating gives CASSWPGLAVQPADTQYF.

This clonotype was observed a few times. The chain recombines TRBV5-4 with TRBJ2-7; the match to TRBD2 covers 13 bases. In germline, CDR1 is SGHNT, CDR2 YYREEE (reference sequence). The CDR3 consists of 16 residues. J gave up 5 bases and V 2 bases, and 7 bases lay outside the gene matches. DNA of the CDR3: TGTGCCAGCAGCTTACGACTAGCGGGAGGACTTCACGAGCAGTACTTC. It codes for CASSLRLAGGLHEQYF.

In this sample, this clonotype turned up a few times. The chain couples TRBV27 to TRBJ2-1; D might be TRBD2 (7 bases). The ends were cut back, 7 bases at V and 0 bases at J, with 22 bases in the middle. The CDR3 is 18 amino acids. CDR1 is MNHEY and CDR2 is SMNVEV in the germline V gene (reference sequence). The CDR3 reads CASNPRGAGLSSYNEQFF. In nucleotides, the CDR3 is TGTGCCAGCAACCCCCGGGGGGCGGGGTTGAGCTCCTACAATGAGCAGTTCTTC.

This chain uses TRBV7-9 with TRBJ2-3, with 10 positions matching TRBD2. CDR1 is SEHNR, CDR2 FQNEAQ, per germline (reference sequence). There are 17 residues in the CDR3. The V gene end was trimmed by 5 bases and the J gene end by 3 bases; junction bases not matched to a gene: 11. CDR3 in amino acids: CASSRSVAGGRTDTQYF. The CDR3 DNA sequence: TGTGCCAGCAGCCGTTCGGTAGCGGGGGGAAGAACAGATACGCAGTATTTT.

The chain recombines TRBV7-6 with TRBJ2-7; D could derive from TRBD1 or TRBD2 (7 bases each). The CDR3 is 14 residues long. Germline V lookup: CDR1 SGHVS, CDR2 FNYEAQ. With 5 bases removed from V and 3 bases from J, the gap between germline ends came to 14 bases. As DNA, the CDR3 is TGTGCCAGCAGCCCAGGGGGGGGACACTACGAGCAGTACTTC. It codes for CASSPGGGHYEQYF.

This clonotype was seen at least ten times. The genes are TRBV5-1 and TRBJ2-5, with a possible D match to TRBD1 (5 bases). The CDR3 length is 14 residues. V was cut by 0 bases and J by 4 bases, with 10 bases left in between. The germline CDR1 and CDR2 sequences are SGHRS and YFSETQ. CDR3 in amino acids: CASSLVTGRETQYF. The CDR3 DNA is TGCGCCAGCAGCTTGGTTACAGGAAGAGAGACCCAGTACTTC.

This clonotype came up many times. V gene TRBV24-1 combines with J gene TRBJ2-5; maybe TRBD1 (5 bases). There are 16 residues in the CDR3. The germline V gene has CDR1 KGHDR and CDR2 SFDVKD. Trimming stripped 1 base from V and 4 bases from J, with 15 bases between. CDR3 sequence reads: CATSDFPQGQGETQYF. DNA of the CDR3: TGTGCCACCAGTGATTTTCCCCAGGGTCAGGGAGAGACCCAGTACTTC.

This clonotype was counted ten times or more. This chain joins TRBV6-5 and TRBJ1-2; TRBD1 agrees at 10 bases. Trimming took 5 bases from V and 4 from J; bases not matched to a gene: 16. The CDR3 is 18 residues long. The germline V gene has CDR1 MNHEY and CDR2 SVGAGI. The CDR3 DNA follows: TGTGCCAGCAGTACTGTCATAATCCGGGACAGGGGATCCTATGGCTACACCTTC. Amino acids: CASSTVIIRDRGSYGYTF.

CDR3 sequence (DNA): TGCAGCGTTGAAGACGACATCTCCTACGAGCAGTACTTC. Encoded protein: CSVEDDISYEQYF. The chain couples TRBV29-1 to TRBJ2-7, with no clear D. Germline assignment: CDR1 SQVTM and CDR2 ANQGSEA. CDR3 length: 13 residues. Trimming took 0 bases from V and 0 from J, leaving 6 bases between them.

This clonotype was detected once. The chain links TRBV24-1 to TRBJ2-5; D is unclear. This CDR3 comprises 15 residues. The germline V gene has CDR1 KGHDR and CDR2 SFDVKD. V was trimmed by 3 bases and J by 3 bases, leaving 13 bases between them. CDR3 sequence (DNA): TGTGCCACCAGTGATCCTAATTTGGGGAAAGAGACCCAGTACTTC. Protein sequence: CATSDPNLGKETQYF.

Ten or more counts support this clonotype. The CDR3 here is CASSPGLASYNEQFF. DNA for the CDR3: TGTGCCAGCAGCCCGGGACTAGCGTCCTACAATGAGCAGTTCTTC. The genes are TRBV9 and TRBJ2-1; 10 bases fit TRBD2. J gave up 1 base and V 4 bases, and 2 bases lay outside the gene matches. There are 15 residues in the CDR3. Per the germline V gene, CDR1 is SGDLS and CDR2 is YYNGEE.

V usage is TRBV29-1 and J usage is TRBJ2-3; D possibly corresponds to TRBD2 (7 bases). Germline V lookup: CDR1 SQVTM, CDR2 ANQGSEA. The V and J ends lost 4 bases and 4 bases respectively, with 18 bases between them. The CDR3 has 15 amino acids. This CDR3 is CSVARGGGFADTQYF. The CDR3 coding sequence is TGCAGCGTTGCACGTGGGGGGGGCTTCGCAGATACGCAGTATTTT.

The rearrangement uses TRBV20-1 and TRBJ1-1, with TRBD1 identical over 7 bases. Germline V gives CDR1 DFQATT, CDR2 SNEGSKA (reference sequence). Germline trimming cut 0 bases from V and 5 bases from J; bases unmatched to any gene: 9. There are 15 residues in the CDR3. The CDR3 DNA follows: TGCAGTGCTAGAGACACAAGGACAGGAGGGACTGAAGCTTTCTTT. Translated, it gives CSARDTRTGGTEAFF.

Many counts were recorded for this clonotype. V usage is TRBV27 and J usage is TRBJ2-7; D possibly corresponds to TRBD2 (6 bases). The germline V gene has CDR1 MNHEY and CDR2 SMNVEV (reference sequence). The CDR3 sequence is 14 residues long. Trimming stripped 0 bases from V and 3 bases from J, with 9 bases between. CDR3 DNA sequence: TGTGCCAGCAGTTTATCGCGGGGAAACTACGAGCAGTACTTC. It translates to CASSLSRGNYEQYF.

The chain couples TRBV7-9 to TRBJ2-5; tentatively, D is TRBD1 or TRBD2 (7 bases each). CDR1 is SEHNR and CDR2 is FQNEAQ in the germline V gene (reference sequence). CDR3 length equals 15 residues. The germline V and J ends were trimmed by 2 bases and 5 bases, with 15 bases remaining between them. The CDR3: CASSLRRGGAETQYF. DNA for the CDR3: TGTGCCAGCAGCTTACGCAGGGGGGGAGCGGAGACCCAGTACTTC.

A single count supports this clonotype. V gene TRBV5-1 combines with J gene TRBJ2-1, with D unresolved. CDR3 size: 8 residues. The ends were cut back, 10 bases at V and 5 bases at J, with 1 base in the middle. CDR1 is SGHRS and CDR2 is YFSETQ in the germline V gene. Written as DNA, the CDR3 is TGCGCCGACAATGAGCAGTTCTTC. Translation gives CADNEQFF.